This T cell receptor (beta chain) emerged from a study of cytomegalovirus exposure and HLA in healthy donors. Donors counted as nominally healthy when sampled, yet unrecorded immune exposures were likely. CDR1 SNHLY and CDR2 FYNNEI come from the germline V gene. The CDR3 has 13 amino acids. V lost 7 bases to trimming and J lost 5 bases, with 11 bases between them. Primers: 60 Vbeta forward and 13 Jbeta reverse. Sequenced by immunoSEQ multiplex PCR; TCRdb stores in-frame clones only, minus some. The table shows some 140,000 clones, with 60% to 80% occurring only once. The clonotype comes from a man in his thirties or forties in good health and CMV-seronegative. The sequenced sample consisted of PBMCs. This chain links TRBV2 with TRBJ2-2; D perhaps matches TRBD1 (6 bases). The CDR3 spells CASTNRATGELFF. DNA of the CDR3: TGTGCCAGCACTAACAGGGCAACCGGGGAGCTGTTTTTT. Combining the CDR3 with reference TRBV2 and TRBJ2-2 gives the whole variable domain EPEVTQTPSHQVTQMGQEVILRCVPISNHLYFYWYRQILGQKVEFLVSFYNNEISEKSEIFDDQFSVERPDGSNFTLKIRSTKLEDSAMYFCASTNRATGELFFGEGSRLTVL.